Ten or more counts support the clone carrying this T cell receptor (beta chain). Antigen specificity is unknown. TCR beta CDR3 region amplification was performed from RNA transcripts. With the HTBI primer set, the TCR CDR3 went through a first round of RT-PCR. TCRdb re-analysed the multiplex PCR reads in MiXCR, keeping a single row per CDR3 protein. Here the sample spans 650,000 to 750,000 distinct CDR3 sequences, 14% being singletons. This sample stems from a study of T cells in Graves' hyperthyroidism and ophthalmopathy. About the research overall: The blood sample was taken at first diagnosis, before treatment began.

Study outcomes and limitations: The model identified upcoming ophthalmopathy a median approximately six months ahead of onset. Most clonotypes expanded in thyroid above 0.001 were likewise present in blood.

V lost 0 bases and J 8 bases, leaving 8 bases between the germline ends. Germline values: CDR1 DFQATT, CDR2 SNEGSKA (reference sequence). The CDR3 has 12 amino acids. The specimen was blood. This receptor was identified in a woman aged 18-29 years with Graves' hyperthyroidism. The V call is TRBV20-1, the J call TRBJ2-1; D gene ambiguous. The CDR3 nucleotides read TGCAGTGCTAGAGATAGCACAGATGAGCAGTTCTTC. Encoded protein: CSARDSTDEQFF.